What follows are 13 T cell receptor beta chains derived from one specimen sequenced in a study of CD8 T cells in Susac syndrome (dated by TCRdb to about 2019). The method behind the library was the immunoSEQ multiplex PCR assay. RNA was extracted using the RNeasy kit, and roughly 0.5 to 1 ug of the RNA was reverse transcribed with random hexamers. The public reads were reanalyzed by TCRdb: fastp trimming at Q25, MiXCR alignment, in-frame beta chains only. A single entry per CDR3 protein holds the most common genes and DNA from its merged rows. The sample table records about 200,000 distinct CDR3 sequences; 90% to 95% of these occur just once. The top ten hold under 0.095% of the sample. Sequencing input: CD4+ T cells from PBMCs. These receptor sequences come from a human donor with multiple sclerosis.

CDR3 residues: CASNGGPNTGELFF. The DNA of the CDR3 is TGCGCCAGCAACGGGGGGCCGAACACCGGGGAGCTGTTTTTT. The chain joins TRBV5-1 to TRBJ2-2, with a weak D call TRBD2 (7 bases). Germline V gene lookup returns CDR1 SGHRS and CDR2 YFSETQ. CDR3 length equals 14 residues. V lost 6 bases to trimming and J lost 0 bases, with 9 bases between them.

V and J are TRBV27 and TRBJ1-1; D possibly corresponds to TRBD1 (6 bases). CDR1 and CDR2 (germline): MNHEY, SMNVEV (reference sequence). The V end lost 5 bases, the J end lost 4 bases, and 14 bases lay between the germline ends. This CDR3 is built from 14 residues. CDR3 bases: TGTGCCAGCAGTCCCCAGGGGACGGGCACTGAAGCTTTCTTT. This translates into CASSPQGTGTEAFF.

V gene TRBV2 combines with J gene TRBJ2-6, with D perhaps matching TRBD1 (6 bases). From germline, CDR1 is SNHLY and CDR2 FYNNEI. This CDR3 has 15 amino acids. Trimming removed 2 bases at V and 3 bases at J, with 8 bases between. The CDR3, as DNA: TGTGCCAGCAGTGAATGGGGGCTTGGGGCCAACGTCCTGACTTTC. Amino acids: CASSEWGLGANVLTF.

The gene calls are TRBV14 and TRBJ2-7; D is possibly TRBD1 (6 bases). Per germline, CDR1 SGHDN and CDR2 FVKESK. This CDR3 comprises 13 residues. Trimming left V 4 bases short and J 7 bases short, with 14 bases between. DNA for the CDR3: TGTGCCAGCAGCCTACCCGGGACAATGGAGCAGTACTTC. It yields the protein CASSLPGTMEQYF.

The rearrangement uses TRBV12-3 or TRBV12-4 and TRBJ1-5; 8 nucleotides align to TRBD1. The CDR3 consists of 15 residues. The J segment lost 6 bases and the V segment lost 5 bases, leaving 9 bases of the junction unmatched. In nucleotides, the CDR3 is TGTGCCAGCAGTCCACGACAGGGGACTGGTCAGCCCCAGCATTTT. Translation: CASSPRQGTGQPQHF.

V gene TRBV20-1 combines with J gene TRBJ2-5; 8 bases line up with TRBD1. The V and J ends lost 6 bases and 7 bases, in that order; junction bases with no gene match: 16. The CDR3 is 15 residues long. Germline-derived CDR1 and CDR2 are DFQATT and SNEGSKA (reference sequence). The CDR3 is CSAGKDRGFGGTQYF. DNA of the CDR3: TGCAGTGCGGGGAAAGACAGGGGTTTTGGTGGGACCCAGTACTTC.

CDR3 DNA: TGCGCCAGCAGCACGGGCCCTTCTGGCGAGCAGTACTTC. This translates into CASSTGPSGEQYF. The V and J genes are TRBV5-1 and TRBJ2-7; D gene unclear. The germline V and J ends were trimmed by 4 bases and 6 bases, with 14 bases remaining between them. The length of the CDR3 is 13 residues. Germline CDR1 is SGHRS and CDR2 is YFSETQ.

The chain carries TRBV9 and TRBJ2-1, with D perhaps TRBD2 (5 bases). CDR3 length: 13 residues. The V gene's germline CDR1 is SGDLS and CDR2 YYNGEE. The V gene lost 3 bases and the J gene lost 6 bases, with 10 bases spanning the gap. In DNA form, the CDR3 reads TGTGCCAGCAGCGCGGAGGTACTCAATGAGCAGTTCTTC. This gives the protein CASSAEVLNEQFF.

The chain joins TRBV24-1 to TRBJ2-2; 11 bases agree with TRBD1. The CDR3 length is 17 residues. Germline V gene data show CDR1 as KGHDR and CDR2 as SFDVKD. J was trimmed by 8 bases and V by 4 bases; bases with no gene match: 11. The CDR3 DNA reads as TGTGCCACCAGTGACAAGACCCGGGACAGGGGGAAGGGGGAGCTGTTTTTT. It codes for CATSDKTRDRGKGELFF.

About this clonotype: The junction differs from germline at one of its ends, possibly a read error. For the CDR3, the DNA is TGCAGCGTTTCACCACATTTCGACCCCGGGACCTCCCGCTTC. Amino acids: CSVSPHFDPGTSRF. The chain is built from TRBV29-1 and TRBJ2-7; D possibly matches TRBD1 or TRBD2 (5 bases each). Germline V gives CDR1 SQVTM, CDR2 ANQGSEA. There are 14 residues in the CDR3.

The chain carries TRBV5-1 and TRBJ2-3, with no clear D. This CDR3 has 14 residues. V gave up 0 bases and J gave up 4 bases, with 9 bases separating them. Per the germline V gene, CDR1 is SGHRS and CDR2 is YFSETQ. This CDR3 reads CASSLVLGADTQYF. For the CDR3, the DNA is TGCGCCAGCAGCTTGGTGTTGGGTGCAGATACGCAGTATTTT.

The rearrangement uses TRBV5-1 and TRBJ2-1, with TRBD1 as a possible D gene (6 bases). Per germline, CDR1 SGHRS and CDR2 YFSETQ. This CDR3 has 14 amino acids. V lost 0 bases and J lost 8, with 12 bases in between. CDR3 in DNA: TGCGCCAGCAGCTTGGGGGGGCAGGACGATGAGCAGTTCTTC. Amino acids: CASSLGGQDDEQFF.

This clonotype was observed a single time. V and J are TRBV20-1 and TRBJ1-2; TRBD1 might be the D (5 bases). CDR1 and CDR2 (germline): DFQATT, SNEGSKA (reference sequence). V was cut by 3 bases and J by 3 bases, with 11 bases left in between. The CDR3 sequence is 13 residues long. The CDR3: CSASVSGDYGYTF. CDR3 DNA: TGCAGTGCTAGCGTCTCGGGGGACTATGGCTACACCTTC.